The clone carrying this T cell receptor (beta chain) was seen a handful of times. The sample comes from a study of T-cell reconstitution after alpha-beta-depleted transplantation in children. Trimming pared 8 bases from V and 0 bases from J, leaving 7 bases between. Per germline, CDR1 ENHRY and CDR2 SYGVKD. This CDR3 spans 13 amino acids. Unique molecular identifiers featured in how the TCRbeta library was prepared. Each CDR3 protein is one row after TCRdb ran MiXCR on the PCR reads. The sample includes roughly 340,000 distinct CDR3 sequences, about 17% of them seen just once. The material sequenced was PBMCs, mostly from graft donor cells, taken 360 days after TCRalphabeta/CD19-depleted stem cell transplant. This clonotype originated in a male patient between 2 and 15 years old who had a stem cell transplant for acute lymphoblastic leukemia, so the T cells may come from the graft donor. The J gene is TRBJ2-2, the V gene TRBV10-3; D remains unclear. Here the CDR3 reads CAIEQTNTGELFF. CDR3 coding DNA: TGTGCCATCGAGCAGACGAACACCGGGGAGCTGTTTTTT.